The 28 T cell receptor beta chains in this list originate from one sample, sequenced in a study of T-cell memory formation after mild COVID-19. TCRdb used MiXCR to reprocess the 5' RACE reads, holding one entry per CDR3 protein. The sample has around 410,000 distinct CDR3 sequences, more than 20% seen once. Sequencing was done on a sample of PBMCs or a T cell subset sorted from them (not recorded which). These receptor sequences come from an adult woman who had mild COVID-19 (a few samples of this study predate the infection). Cell type and time point are not known.

This chain connects TRBV30 to TRBJ2-3; D might be TRBD2 (5 bases). The germline gives CDR1 GTSNPN, CDR2 SVGIG (reference sequence). The CDR3 length is 14 residues. V was shortened by 5 bases and J by 4 bases, with 16 bases between the two germline ends. The CDR3 DNA sequence: TGTGCCTGGCAAAGTGTAATGAGGGCAGATACGCAGTATTTT. Translating it yields CAWQSVMRADTQYF. Full variable domain (rest looked up from reference TRBV30 and TRBJ2-3): SQTIHQWPATLVQPVGSPLSLECTVEGTSNPNLYWYRQAAGRGLQLLFYSVGIGQISSEVPQNLSASRPQDRQFILSSKKLLLSDSGFYLCAWQSVMRADTQYFGPGTRLTVL.

The chain's CDR3 is CASSLVGGGQPQHF. The CDR3 region has the DNA TGTGCCAGCAGCTTAGTGGGAGGGGGTCAGCCCCAGCATTTT. The rearrangement joins TRBV7-9 to TRBJ1-5; D may be TRBD1 (6 bases). The germline gives CDR1 SEHNR, CDR2 FQNEAQ (reference sequence). The V end lost 1 base, the J end lost 6 bases, and 10 bases lay between the germline ends. The CDR3 runs 14 residues.

The V call is TRBV11-3, the J call TRBJ2-7; 8 bases fit TRBD1. CDR1 and CDR2 (germline): SGHNT, YENEEA. Unmatched junction bases numbered 12, after V lost 5 bases and J lost 3 bases. The CDR3 spans 16 residues. Here the CDR3 reads CASSPFGGTGFYEQYF. DNA for the CDR3: TGTGCCAGCAGCCCCTTTGGTGGGACAGGATTCTACGAGCAGTACTTC.

This sequence joins TRBV18 and TRBJ1-1, with a weak D call TRBD1 (5 bases). Trimming pared 3 bases from V and 10 bases from J, leaving 12 bases between. Germline CDR1 KGHSH, CDR2 LQKENI. This CDR3 is built from 12 residues. CDR3 DNA: TGTGCCAGCTCACCCCCGACAGACGGAGCTTTCTTT. Translation gives CASSPPTDGAFF.

The chain has TRBV4-3 and TRBJ2-2, with 12 bases identical to TRBD2. Losses at the gene ends were 0 bases for V and 4 bases for J; bases not matched to a gene: 3. Germline loops: CDR1 LGHNA, CDR2 YSLEER. The CDR3 has 17 residues. CDR3 loop: CASSQDGLAGPTGELFF. CDR3 DNA sequence: TGCGCCAGCAGCCAAGATGGACTAGCGGGACCCACCGGGGAGCTGTTTTTT.

The chain joins TRBV12-3 or TRBV12-4 to TRBJ2-2; D is unclear. V lost 5 bases and J lost 4, with 14 bases in between. There are 15 residues in the CDR3. CDR3 bases: TGTGCCAGCAGTGCCCTGGAGCAGCTCACCGGGGAGCTGTTTTTT. Residues: CASSALEQLTGELFF.

This clonotype showed up many times. The chain combines TRBV12-3 or TRBV12-4 with TRBJ1-1; 11 bases map to TRBD1. The CDR3 covers 16 residues. V was pared by 6 bases and J by 1 base, with 7 bases of the junction left unmatched. CDR3 loop: CASRPGQGAGNTEAFF. The CDR3 DNA is TGTGCCAGCAGACCTGGACAGGGGGCGGGGAACACTGAAGCTTTCTTT.

This clonotype was recorded a few times. One end of the junction varies from germline; a read error may be responsible. This chain links TRBV7-8 with TRBJ2-1; the match to TRBD2 covers 9 bases. The CDR3 is 12 residues long. Looked up from germline, CDR1 is SGHVS and CDR2 is FQNEAQ. The CDR3 loop is CASSRQSSGEVF. CDR3 DNA: TGTGCCAGCAGCCGACAATCTAGCGGGGAGGTCTTC.

Only a few counts were recorded for this clonotype. The chain combines TRBV30 with TRBJ1-6, with a weak D call TRBD1 (5 bases). Germline loops: CDR1 GTSNPN, CDR2 SVGIG (reference sequence). The CDR3 runs to 14 residues. Trimming stripped 3 bases from V and 10 bases from J, with 16 bases between. CDR3 sequence reads: CAWRGSAGNSPLHF. CDR3 DNA sequence: TGTGCCTGGAGGGGCTCGGCAGGGAACTCACCCCTCCACTTT.

The chain has TRBV3-1 and TRBJ2-1; D possibly corresponds to TRBD1 (6 bases). Germline values: CDR1 LGHDT, CDR2 YNNKEL (reference sequence). This CDR3 region has 14 residues. V was trimmed by 1 base and J by 9 bases, leaving 13 bases between them. The CDR3 here is CASSQVGQTREQFF. CDR3 in DNA: TGTGCCAGCAGCCAAGTCGGACAGACCCGTGAGCAGTTCTTC.

This clonotype was observed many times. The rearrangement uses TRBV5-1 and TRBJ2-3; 7 bases are a match to TRBD2. CDR1 and CDR2 (germline): SGHRS, YFSETQ. Losses at the gene ends were 0 bases for V and 0 bases for J; bases not matched to a gene: 4. This CDR3 is built from 16 residues. This CDR3 reads CASSLDGRLSTDTQYF. CDR3 DNA: TGCGCCAGCAGCTTGGACGGGAGGCTTAGCACAGATACGCAGTATTTT.

This clonotype was seen a handful of times. V gene TRBV5-6 combines with J gene TRBJ2-5, with TRBD1 matching 9 bases. The ends lost 4 bases at V and 4 bases at J; junction bases unmatched: 11. The CDR3 has 16 amino acids. Germline V lookup: CDR1 SGHDT, CDR2 YYEEEE. CDR3 sequence: CASSPWGQGPVETQYF. In nucleotides, the CDR3 is TGTGCCAGCAGCCCGTGGGGACAGGGTCCTGTAGAGACCCAGTACTTC.

This chain connects TRBV25-1 to TRBJ1-2, with D possibly being TRBD1 (5 bases). V was pared by 2 bases and J by 7 bases, with 11 bases between. CDR1 is MGHDK and CDR2 is SYGVNS in the germline V gene. The CDR3 sequence is 13 residues long. For the CDR3, the DNA is TGTGCCAGCAGTGAACTACAGGCGGGTGGCTACACCTTC. Protein product: CASSELQAGGYTF.

The DNA of the CDR3 is TGTGCCACCAGTGTGGGGGGCCGGAATGAGCAGTTCTTC. As protein: CATSVGGRNEQFF. The chain joins TRBV24-1 to TRBJ2-1, with D perhaps being TRBD1 or TRBD2 (6 bases each). Germline V gene sequence: CDR1 KGHDR, CDR2 SFDVKD. The CDR3 loop spans 13 amino acids. Trimming removed 5 bases at V and 7 bases at J, with 11 bases between.

The genes are TRBV11-3 and TRBJ2-1, with D uncertain. This CDR3 spans 11 amino acids. The V gene lost 5 bases and the J gene lost 8 bases, with 7 bases spanning the gap. Germline V gene data show CDR1 as SGHNT and CDR2 as YENEEA. CDR3 DNA sequence: TGTGCCAGCAGCCCTAACTATGAGCAGTTCTTC. It translates to CASSPNYEQFF.

This clonotype has only a few counts. This sequence joins TRBV9 and TRBJ2-5, with 7 bases aligning to TRBD1. This CDR3 has 14 amino acids. Looked up from germline, CDR1 is SGDLS and CDR2 is YYNGEE. V shed 2 bases and J 4 bases; nucleotides not matched to a gene: 5. DNA of the CDR3: TGTGCCAGCAGCGTTACAGGGGCGCGAGAGACCCAGTACTTC. Residues: CASSVTGARETQYF.

This clonotype was counted a few times. The chain links TRBV29-1 to TRBJ2-5; D possibly corresponds to TRBD2 (6 bases). The CDR3 is 16 amino acids. Germline lookup yields CDR1 SQVTM and CDR2 ANQGSEA. Trimming stripped 1 base from V and 1 base from J, with 16 bases between. In DNA, the CDR3 is TGCAGCGTTGAAGGTGTATTGGGGGGACCCCAAGAGACCCAGTACTTC. This encodes CSVEGVLGGPQETQYF.

This rearrangement joins TRBV7-2 to TRBJ2-6, with 7 bases matching TRBD1. This CDR3 region has 16 residues. Germline assignment: CDR1 SGHTA and CDR2 FQGNSA. Trimming at V came to 7 bases and at J to 2 bases, leaving 8 bases not matched to a gene. The CDR3 protein is CASTGTALAGANVLTF. The CDR3, as DNA: TGTGCCAGCACCGGGACAGCCTTAGCTGGGGCCAACGTCCTGACTTTC.

The gene calls are TRBV6-5 and TRBJ2-7; D may correspond to TRBD1 or TRBD2 (6 bases each). V gave up 10 bases and J gave up 1 base, with 20 bases separating them. The CDR3 runs to 15 residues. CDR1 MNHEY and CDR2 SVGAGI come from the germline V gene. The CDR3 sequence is CATHYGGSLSYEQYF. Here the CDR3 DNA reads TGTGCCACCCATTACGGGGGCTCCCTTTCCTACGAGCAGTACTTC.

There are a few counts of this clonotype. This chain connects TRBV9 to TRBJ2-1, with a weak D call TRBD2 (5 bases). Germline lookup yields CDR1 SGDLS and CDR2 YYNGEE. The CDR3 sequence is 17 residues long. Trimming pared 1 base from V and 0 bases from J, leaving 14 bases between. CDR3 nucleotide sequence: TGTGCCAGCAGCGTAAGGAGCACGGGAAGCTCCTACAATGAGCAGTTCTTC. Translated, it gives CASSVRSTGSSYNEQFF.

The rearrangement links TRBV18 to TRBJ1-1; D remains ambiguous. CDR1 KGHSH and CDR2 LQKENI come from the germline V gene. This CDR3 is 15 amino acids long. Trimming pared 3 bases from V and 6 bases from J, leaving 17 bases between. CDR3 amino acids: CASSPPASGGAEAFF. CDR3 DNA sequence: TGTGCCAGCTCACCTCCGGCCTCCGGTGGGGCTGAAGCTTTCTTT.

V is TRBV20-1 and J is TRBJ1-1, with a weak D call TRBD1 (5 bases). Germline V gene data show CDR1 as DFQATT and CDR2 as SNEGSKA (reference sequence). The CDR3 contains 13 residues. V was pared by 0 bases and J by 4 bases, with 9 bases between. CDR3: CSARETGVTEAFF. The CDR3 nucleotides read TGCAGTGCTAGAGAAACAGGTGTCACTGAAGCTTTCTTT.

This clonotype was found a few times. This chain links TRBV12-3 or TRBV12-4 with TRBJ2-7, with unresolved D. This CDR3 comprises 13 residues. Trimming stripped 7 bases from V and 2 bases from J, with 12 bases between. CDR3 residues: CASTKDATYEQYF. The DNA for the CDR3 is TGTGCCAGCACCAAAGACGCAACCTACGAGCAGTACTTC.

This sequence joins TRBV5-6 and TRBJ2-3; D is possibly TRBD2 (6 bases). Germline CDR1 SGHDT, CDR2 YYEEEE. The CDR3 runs 16 residues. With 0 bases removed from V and 5 bases from J, the gap between germline ends came to 16 bases. CDR3 sequence: CASSLEVAVIRDTQYF. In nucleotides, the CDR3 is TGTGCCAGCAGCTTGGAAGTAGCGGTGATTAGAGATACGCAGTATTTT.

The rearrangement links TRBV12-3 or TRBV12-4 to TRBJ1-2; 7 bases line up with TRBD1. There are 15 residues in the CDR3. V lost 3 bases to trimming and J lost 7 bases; unmatched junction nucleotides: 11. The CDR3 DNA is TGTGCCAGCAGTTTGTCCCACTTGACAGGGAGTGGCTACACCTTC. The encoded protein is CASSLSHLTGSGYTF.

The rearrangement joins TRBV6-5 to TRBJ2-7; D may be TRBD1 or TRBD2 (5 bases each). Germline V gives CDR1 MNHEY, CDR2 SVGAGI. The CDR3 has 15 amino acids. V shed 6 bases and J shed 0 bases, with 15 bases lying between them. The CDR3 DNA sequence: TGTGCCAGCAGCTCCAACCGGGACGGCTCCTACGAGCAGTACTTC. Encoded protein: CASSSNRDGSYEQYF.

As concerns this clonotype: The conserved phenylalanine or tryptophan is not found at the CDR3 terminus, so this likely reflects a read error. The rearrangement uses TRBV2 and TRBJ2-6, with D possibly TRBD1 on 5 matching bases. With 0 bases removed from V and 4 bases from J, the gap between germline ends came to 13 bases. This CDR3 spans 17 amino acids. Germline V gives CDR1 SNHLY, CDR2 FYNNEI. The DNA for the CDR3 is TGTGCCAGCAGTGAAGCGCTTCGGACACTCGGGGCCAACGTCCTGACTTTA. Translation: CASSEALRTLGANVLTL.

The chain has TRBV29-1 and TRBJ1-1; D unresolved. The CDR3 is made up of 12 amino acids. Per germline, CDR1 SQVTM and CDR2 ANQGSEA. V was clipped by 6 bases and J by 6 bases, with 14 bases between them. CDR3 region: CSVMVDGAEAFF. In DNA, the CDR3 is TGCAGCGTGATGGTGGACGGCGCTGAAGCTTTCTTT.